This TCR beta chain was captured by sequencing in a study of blood T cell repertoires in COVID-19. Profiling relied on immunoSEQ multiplex PCR, and the TCRdb table lists in-frame clones only, not all of them. The sample carries about 74,000 clones, around three quarters recorded once. The germline CDR1 and CDR2 sequences are MDHEN and SYDVKM. Losses at the gene ends were 6 bases for V and 4 bases for J; bases not matched to a gene: 7. The CDR3 totals 15 residues. This clonotype was obtained from a human donor in a cohort sampled during active COVID-19. The sequenced sample was peripheral blood. The chain uses TRBV28 and TRBJ1-4; 8 nucleotides line up with TRBD1. CDR3 residues: CASSAGDRINEKLFF. The DNA of the CDR3 is TGTGCCAGCAGCGCGGGGGACAGGATTAATGAAAAACTGTTTTTT.